These 17 T cell receptor beta chains share one sample of origin, sequenced in a study of T cell responses to AZD1222 COVID-19 vaccine. Profiling relied on immunoSEQ multiplex PCR, and the TCRdb table lists in-frame clones only, not all of them. The sample holds 130,000 or so clones; about 90% are singletons and the top ten take almost 5.5%. The starting material was peripheral blood, obtained on day 0 of AZD1222 vaccination. The receptor source for this set is an adult in good health.

The chain is built from TRBV24-1 and TRBJ2-7; 7 nucleotides agree with TRBD1. CDR1 and CDR2 (germline): KGHDR, SFDVKD. After removal of 1 base from V and 4 bases from J, the junction contained 6 bases not matched to a gene. This CDR3 has 15 residues. This chain's CDR3 is CATSDFWDSSYEQYF. The CDR3, as DNA: TGTGCCACCAGTGATTTCTGGGACAGTAGTTACGAGCAGTACTTC.

This chain joins TRBV10-1 and TRBJ1-4; TRBD1 matches at 7 bases. This CDR3 spans 14 amino acids. With 3 bases clipped from V and 8 bases from J, the junction kept 6 bases outside the gene matches. Germline assignment: CDR1 WNHNN and CDR2 SYGVQD (reference sequence). In nucleotides, the CDR3 is TGCGCCAGCAGTGAATACAGGGGAGGCGAAAAACTGTTTTTT. This codes for CASSEYRGGEKLFF.

The J gene is TRBJ1-1, the V gene TRBV6-6; D is unresolved. The germline V gene has CDR1 MNHNY and CDR2 SVGAGI (reference sequence). This CDR3 is 13 amino acids long. With 8 bases removed from V and 2 bases from J, the gap between germline ends came to 12 bases. CDR3 amino acids: CASRSTLNTEAFF. CDR3 in DNA: TGTGCCAGCCGGTCCACATTAAACACTGAAGCTTTCTTT.

The rearrangement uses TRBV15 and TRBJ1-1; tentatively, D is TRBD1 (5 bases). The length of the CDR3 is 15 residues. CDR1 is LNHNV, CDR2 YYDKDF, per germline (reference sequence). Trimming cost V 3 bases and J 0 bases, with 11 bases left between them. Here the CDR3 reads CATSSRQYMNTEAFF. CDR3 nucleotide sequence: TGTGCCACCAGCAGCAGACAGTACATGAACACTGAAGCTTTCTTT. The full variable domain, with the rest looked up from reference TRBV15 and TRBJ1-1, is DAMVIQNPRYQVTQFGKPVTLSCSQTLNHNVMYWYQQKSSQAPKLLFHYYDKDFNNEADTPDNFQSRRPNTSFCFLDIRSPGLGDTAMYLCATSSRQYMNTEAFFGQGTRLTVV.

The sample holds one count of this clone. CDR3 sequence: CASSDRLLAFF. The CDR3 DNA reads TGTGCCAGCAGTGACCGGCTGCTAGCTTTCTTT. The J gene is TRBJ1-1, the V gene TRBV6-1; no clear D. CDR1 and CDR2 from the germline V gene are MNHNS and SASEGT. This CDR3 region has 11 residues. Between the trimmed V and J ends, which lost 3 bases and 10 bases, there was a span of 9 bases.

The DNA for the CDR3 is TGTGCCAGCAGCCCCAATCACTATGGCTACACCTTC. This gives the protein CASSPNHYGYTF. The gene calls are TRBV14 and TRBJ1-2; D ambiguous. CDR1 and CDR2 from the germline V gene are SGHDN and FVKESK. CDR3 length equals 12 residues. Deletions cut 4 bases from V and 3 bases from J, with 6 bases between. The variable domain in full, with the rest retrieved from reference TRBV14 and TRBJ1-2, is EAGVTQFPSHSVIEKGQTVTLRCDPISGHDNLYWYRRVMGKEIKFLLHFVKESKQDESGMPNNRFLAERTGGTYSTLKVQPAELEDSGVYFCASSPNHYGYTFGSGTRLTVV.

The rearrangement uses TRBV27 and TRBJ2-1; 11 bases align to TRBD1. Germline assignment: CDR1 MNHEY and CDR2 SMNVEV (reference sequence). The CDR3 consists of 14 residues. The J segment lost 8 bases and the V segment lost 6 bases, leaving 6 bases of the junction unmatched. CDR3 DNA: TGTGCCAGCAGCGGACAGGGGGCTTTCGATGAGCAGTTCTTC. Amino acids: CASSGQGAFDEQFF.

The rearrangement links TRBV11-3 to TRBJ2-5; the D is unclear. V was shortened by 1 base and J by 5 bases, with 11 bases between the two germline ends. Per the germline V gene, CDR1 is SGHNT and CDR2 is YENEEA. The CDR3 runs to 14 residues. CDR3 sequence reads: CASSLGQAPETQYF. The CDR3 bases are TGTGCCAGCAGCTTAGGCCAGGCACCGGAGACCCAGTACTTC.

The J gene is TRBJ2-5, the V gene TRBV12-5, with 8 bases that match TRBD2. The CDR3 contains 17 residues. In germline, CDR1 is LGHNT, CDR2 FRNRAP. The junction had 13 bases not matched to a gene; V was cut back by 5 bases and J by 2 bases. DNA for the CDR3: TGTGCTAGTGGTCACCGGGGGCAAGCGGGAGAGCAAGAGACCCAGTACTTC. This codes for CASGHRGQAGEQETQYF.

The chain carries TRBV12-3 or TRBV12-4 and TRBJ1-1; D remains ambiguous. This CDR3 has 11 amino acids. V lost 1 base, J lost 11 bases, and 8 bases lay in between. The CDR3 coding sequence is TGTGCCAGCAGTTTAGGGGCCCGGGCTTTCTTT. It codes for CASSLGARAFF.

This chain connects TRBV30 to TRBJ1-5; TRBD1 matches 9 bases. CDR1 GTSNPN and CDR2 SVGIG come from the germline V gene (reference sequence). This CDR3 spans 14 amino acids. Trimming took 3 bases from V and 1 from J; bases not matched to a gene: 1. CDR3 sequence reads: CAWSDRGSNQPQHF. CDR3 sequence (DNA): TGTGCCTGGAGCGACAGGGGGAGCAATCAGCCCCAGCATTTT.

This chain links TRBV5-1 with TRBJ2-1; 12 nucleotides match TRBD1. Germline loops: CDR1 SGHRS, CDR2 YFSETQ. The trim removed 5 bases at V and 10 bases at J, leaving 7 bases unmatched. The CDR3 has 14 residues. The DNA for the CDR3 is TGCGCCAGCAGTACCGGGACAGGGGGCGTAGAGCAGTTCTTC. It is translated as CASSTGTGGVEQFF.

The chain has TRBV19 and TRBJ1-2; D call uncertain. Germline CDR1 is LNHDA and CDR2 is SQIVND (reference sequence). V was trimmed by 6 bases and J by 0 bases, leaving 14 bases between them. The CDR3 consists of 15 residues. In DNA, the CDR3 is TGTGCCAGTAGCTACTCCCGGACGGCTAACTATGGCTACACCTTC. It specifies CASSYSRTANYGYTF.

The chain employs TRBV27 and TRBJ1-4; 9 bases match TRBD1. Germline assignment: CDR1 MNHEY and CDR2 SMNVEV (reference sequence). CDR3 size: 18 residues. Trimming removed 4 bases from V and 0 bases from J; junction bases left unmatched: 9. The CDR3 sequence: CASSYRGPPIATNEKLFF. The CDR3 DNA sequence: TGTGCCAGCAGTTACAGGGGGCCCCCGATTGCAACTAATGAAAAACTGTTTTTT. The variable domain in full, completed from reference TRBV27 and TRBJ1-4, reads EAQVTQNPRYLITVTGKKLTVTCSQNMNHEYMSWYRQDPGLGLRQIYYSMNVEVTDKGDVPEGYKVSRKEKRNFPLILESPSPNQTSLYFCASSYRGPPIATNEKLFFGSGTQLSVL.

The chain joins TRBV7-2 to TRBJ1-4, with D hard to call. V lost 2 bases and J lost 8, with 12 bases in between. Germline CDR1 SGHTA, CDR2 FQGNSA. The CDR3 loop spans 14 amino acids. CDR3 in DNA: TGTGCCAGCAGCTTAACCCATAAGAAGGAAAAACTGTTTTTT. This encodes CASSLTHKKEKLFF.

Points on this clone: At one end, the junction sequence differs from germline, possibly due to a read error. This chain joins TRBV5-1 and TRBJ1-1, with unresolved D. Per the germline V gene, CDR1 is SGHRS and CDR2 is YFSETQ. The CDR3 extends over 14 amino acids. DNA for the CDR3: TGCGCTAGCAGCTTGGCCTTGTTGAACACTGAAGCTTTCTTT. It yields the protein CASSLALLNTEAFF. Combining the CDR3 with reference TRBV5-1 and TRBJ1-1 gives the whole variable domain KAGVTQTPRYLIKTRGQQVTLSCSPISGHRSVSWYQQTPGQGLQFLFEYFSETQRNKGNFPGRFSGRQFSNSRSEMNVSTLELGDSALYLCASSLALLNTEAFFGQGTRLTVV.

The rearrangement uses TRBV5-8 and TRBJ1-5; 7 nucleotides agree with TRBD1. J gave up 2 bases and V 3 bases, and 8 bases lay outside the gene matches. Per the germline V gene, CDR1 is SGHTS and CDR2 is YDEGEE. This CDR3 region has 16 residues. The CDR3 region is CASSSDAGQGNQPQHF. The CDR3 DNA reads as TGTGCCAGCAGCTCCGACGCAGGACAGGGCAATCAGCCCCAGCATTTT.